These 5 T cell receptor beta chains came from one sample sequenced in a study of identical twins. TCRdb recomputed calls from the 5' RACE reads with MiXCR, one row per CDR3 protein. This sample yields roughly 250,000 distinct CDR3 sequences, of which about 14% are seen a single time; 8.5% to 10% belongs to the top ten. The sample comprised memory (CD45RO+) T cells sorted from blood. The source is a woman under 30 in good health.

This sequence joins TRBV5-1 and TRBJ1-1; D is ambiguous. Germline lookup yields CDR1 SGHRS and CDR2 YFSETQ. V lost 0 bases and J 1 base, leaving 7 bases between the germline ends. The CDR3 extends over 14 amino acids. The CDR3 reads CASSLDGSNTEAFF. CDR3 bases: TGCGCCAGCAGCTTGGACGGATCGAACACTGAAGCTTTCTTT.

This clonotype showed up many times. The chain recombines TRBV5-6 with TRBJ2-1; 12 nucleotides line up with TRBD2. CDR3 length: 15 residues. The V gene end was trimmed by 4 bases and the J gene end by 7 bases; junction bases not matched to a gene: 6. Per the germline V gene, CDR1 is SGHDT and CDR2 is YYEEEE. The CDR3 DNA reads TGTGCCAGCAGCGTACTAGCGGGAGGTGGGAATGAGCAGTTCTTC. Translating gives CASSVLAGGGNEQFF. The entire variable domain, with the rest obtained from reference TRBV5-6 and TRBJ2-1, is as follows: DAGVTQSPTHLIKTRGQQVTLRCSPKSGHDTVSWYQQALGQGPQFIFQYYEEEERQRGNFPDRFSGHQFPNYSSELNVNALLLGDSALYLCASSVLAGGGNEQFFGPGTRLTVL.

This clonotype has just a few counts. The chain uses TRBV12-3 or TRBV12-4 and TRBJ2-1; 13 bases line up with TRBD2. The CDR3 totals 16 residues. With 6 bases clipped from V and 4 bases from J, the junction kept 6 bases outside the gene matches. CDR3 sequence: CASSHWTSGSYNEQFF. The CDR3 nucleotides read TGTGCCAGCAGCCACTGGACTAGCGGGAGTTACAATGAGCAGTTCTTC.

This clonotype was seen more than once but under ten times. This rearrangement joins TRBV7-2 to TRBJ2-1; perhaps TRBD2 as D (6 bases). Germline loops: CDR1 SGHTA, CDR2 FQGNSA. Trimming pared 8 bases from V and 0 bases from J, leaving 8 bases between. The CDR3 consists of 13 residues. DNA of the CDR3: TGTGCCAGCGCGCGGGGCTCCTACAATGAGCAGTTCTTC. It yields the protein CASARGSYNEQFF. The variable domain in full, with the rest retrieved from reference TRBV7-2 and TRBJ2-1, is GAGVSQSPSNKVTEKGKDVELRCDPISGHTALYWYRQSLGQGLEFLIYFQGNSAPDKSGLPSDRFSAERTGGSVSTLTIQRTQQEDSAVYLCASARGSYNEQFFGPGTRLTVL.

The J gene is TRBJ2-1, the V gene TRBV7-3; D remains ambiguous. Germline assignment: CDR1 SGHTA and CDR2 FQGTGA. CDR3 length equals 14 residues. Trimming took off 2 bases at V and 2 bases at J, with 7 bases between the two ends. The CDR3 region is CASSLRSTYNEQFF. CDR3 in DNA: TGTGCCAGCAGCTTACGTAGCACCTACAATGAGCAGTTCTTC.